Sequencing of this T cell receptor (beta chain) was carried out in a study of blood T cells in healthy people across ages. Findings and limits, study-wide: Long-lived and aged donors differed, with more naive CD4+ cells and higher diversity in the long-lived.

Notes on this clonotype: The antigen is not known.

Then a second PCR, running about 6 to 12 cycles, was carried out with a sample-barcoded 5' primer and a J-beta primer mix. CDR3-containing paired-end reads numbering at least 2.5 million came from each sample. TCRdb re-analysed the 5' RACE reads in MiXCR, keeping a single row per CDR3 protein. The table shows about 780,000 distinct CDR3 sequences, with around half occurring only once. Germline V lookup: CDR1 MDHEN, CDR2 SYDVKM. Trimming at V came to 3 bases and at J to 4 bases, leaving 2 bases not matched to a gene. This CDR3 contains 14 residues. The sequencing sample was made of blood. The chain is built from TRBV28 and TRBJ2-2, with 7 bases aligning to TRBD1. This receptor was identified in a man older than 75 in good health. CDR3 region: CASSLGQSTGELFF. DNA of the CDR3: TGTGCCAGCAGTTTGGGACAGAGCACCGGGGAGCTGTTTTTT.